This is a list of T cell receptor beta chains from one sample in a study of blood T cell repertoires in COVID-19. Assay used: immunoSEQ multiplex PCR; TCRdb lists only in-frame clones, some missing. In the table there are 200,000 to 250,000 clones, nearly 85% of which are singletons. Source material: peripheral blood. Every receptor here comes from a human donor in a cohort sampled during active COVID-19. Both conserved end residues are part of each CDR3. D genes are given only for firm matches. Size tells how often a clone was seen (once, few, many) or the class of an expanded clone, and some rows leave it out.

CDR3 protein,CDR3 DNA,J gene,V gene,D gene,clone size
CASFVTANTEAFF,TGTGCCAGCTTTGTAACAGCGAACACTGAAGCTTTCTTT,TRBJ1-1,TRBV18,NA,few
CASSLRQTGELFF,TGTGCCAGCAGTTTACGACAGACCGGGGAGCTGTTTTTT,TRBJ2-2,TRBV28,NA,NA
CASRDTSYEQYF,TGCGCCAGCCGGGACACATCCTACGAGCAGTACTTC,TRBJ2-7,TRBV5-1,NA,NA
CASRGLAGTKETQYF,TGTGCCAGCAGGGGACTAGCGGGAACGAAAGAGACCCAGTACTTC,TRBJ2-5,TRBV2,TRBD2,NA
CASSQAGLAPDTQYF,TGCGCCAGCAGCCAAGCAGGACTAGCCCCAGATACGCAGTATTTT,TRBJ2-3,TRBV4-1,TRBD2,NA
CASSPDRTNSPLHF,TGTGCCAGCTCACCAGACAGGACCAATTCACCCCTCCACTTT,TRBJ1-6,TRBV18,NA,NA
CASSAPGDRGTYEQYF,TGTGCCAGTAGTGCACCTGGGGACAGGGGCACCTACGAGCAGTACTTC,TRBJ2-7,TRBV19,TRBD1,NA
CASRRAGTSGTFREQYF,TGTGCCAGCAGACGGGCCGGGACTAGCGGGACCTTTAGGGAGCAGTACTTC,TRBJ2-7,TRBV3-1/TRBV3-2,TRBD2,NA
CASSEAREQYF,TGTGCCAGCAGTGAAGCCAGAGAGCAGTACTTC,TRBJ2-7,TRBV6-1,NA,NA
CASSQVTGTRRVTDTQYF,TGCGCCAGCAGCCAAGTAACCGGGACTAGGCGTGTCACAGATACGCAGTATTTT,TRBJ2-3,TRBV4-1,TRBD2,NA
CASSREGQAEREQYF,TGTGCCAGCAGTCGCGAGGGTCAGGCCGAGAGGGAGCAGTACTTC,TRBJ2-7,TRBV6-5,NA,NA
CASSQTTVSTNEKLFF,TGTGCCAGCAGCCAGACGACAGTCTCAACTAATGAAAAACTGTTTTTT,TRBJ1-4,TRBV3-1/TRBV3-2,NA,few
CASSVVDIPSNTEAFF,TGTGCCAGCAGCGTAGTGGACATACCCTCGAACACTGAAGCTTTCTTT,TRBJ1-1,TRBV9,NA,NA
CATSDSGLAAQETQYF,TGTGCCACCAGTGATTCGGGACTAGCGGCTCAAGAGACCCAGTACTTC,TRBJ2-5,TRBV24-1,TRBD2,NA
CAWSRLVAGEGYTF,TGTGCCTGGAGTCGCCTCGTGGCAGGGGAGGGCTACACCTTC,TRBJ1-2,TRBV30,NA,many
CASSITPPPRGTRATYEQYF,TGTGCCAGCAGCATCACCCCTCCGCCAAGGGGGACTAGGGCCACCTACGAGCAGTACTTC,TRBJ2-7,TRBV21-1,NA,NA
CASSSYTGMNTEAFF,TGTGCCAGCAGTTCTTATACAGGAATGAACACTGAAGCTTTCTTT,TRBJ1-1,TRBV27,NA,NA
CASSLGDVKSEQYF,TGTGCCAGCAGCTTGGGCGATGTAAAGTCGGAGCAGTACTTC,TRBJ2-7,TRBV5-4,NA,NA
CASSLRDSLNSPLHF,TGTGCCAGCAGTCTCCGGGACAGCCTTAATTCACCCCTCCACTTT,TRBJ1-6,TRBV9,TRBD1,NA
CASSLDSGTGRSPLHF,TGTGCCAGCAGCTTAGATTCAGGGACAGGGCGGTCACCCCTCCACTTT,TRBJ1-6,TRBV11-2,TRBD1,NA
CASSRGSHYGYTF,TGTGCCAGCAGTCGAGGTTCACACTATGGCTACACCTTC,TRBJ1-2,TRBV25-1,NA,few
CASRFRQWGGLNYGYTF,TGTGCCAGCAGATTCCGTCAGTGGGGGGGTTTAAACTATGGCTACACCTTC,TRBJ1-2,TRBV27,NA,once
CASSQGMRAGGDTQYF,TGTGCCAGCAGCCAAGGGATGCGTGCGGGCGGGGATACGCAGTATTTT,TRBJ2-3,TRBV3-1/TRBV3-2,NA,once
CAWSVQSFQETQYF,TGTGCCTGGAGTGTACAGTCTTTTCAAGAGACCCAGTACTTC,TRBJ2-5,TRBV30,NA,once
CASSLTQGREKLFF,TGTGCCAGCAGCCTTACACAGGGCCGTGAAAAACTGTTTTTT,TRBJ1-4,TRBV9,NA,NA
CASSPSQGLAGGQFF,TGCGCCAGCAGCCCTTCCCAAGGACTAGCGGGGGGGCAGTTCTTC,TRBJ2-1,TRBV4-1,TRBD2,NA
CASSLAGRGWDEQFF,TGCGCCAGCAGCTTGGCTGGCAGGGGCTGGGATGAGCAGTTCTTC,TRBJ2-1,TRBV5-1,NA,once
CASSPKDRVGTEAFF,TGTGCCAGCTCACCGAAGGACAGGGTTGGTACTGAAGCTTTCTTT,TRBJ1-1,TRBV18,TRBD1,NA
CASSPFGLAGATDTQYF,TGTGCCAGCAGCCCCTTCGGACTAGCGGGGGCCACAGATACGCAGTATTTT,TRBJ2-3,TRBV7-3,TRBD2,NA
CATSRVYPRGNQPQHF,TGTGCCACCAGCAGAGTTTATCCCAGGGGCAATCAGCCCCAGCATTTT,TRBJ1-5,TRBV15,NA,NA
CASSLMGASYEQYF,TGCGCCAGCAGCTTGATGGGGGCCTCCTACGAGCAGTACTTC,TRBJ2-7,TRBV5-1,NA,NA
CASSHQPKTNANTGELFF,TGCGCCAGCAGTCACCAACCGAAGACAAACGCGAACACCGGGGAGCTGTTTTTT,TRBJ2-2,TRBV23-1,NA,NA
CASSERGWDNQPQHF,TGTGCCAGCAGTGAGCGGGGATGGGACAATCAGCCCCAGCATTTT,TRBJ1-5,TRBV6-1,NA,few
CASSNGQGWTYEQYF,TGTGCCAGCAGCAACGGACAGGGATGGACTTACGAGCAGTACTTC,TRBJ2-7,TRBV5-5,TRBD1,NA
CASSSVGTWDEKLFF,TGTGCCAGCAGCTCCGTCGGGACATGGGATGAAAAACTGTTTTTT,TRBJ1-4,TRBV11-2,NA,NA
CASSGRAANTDTQYF,TGTGCCAGCAGTGGGAGGGCAGCTAACACAGATACGCAGTATTTT,TRBJ2-3,TRBV2,NA,NA
CASSSSRDSPLHF,TGTGCCAGCAGCAGTTCGAGGGATTCACCCCTCCACTTT,TRBJ1-6,TRBV7-9,NA,NA
CSVGSPGAGEYEQYF,TGCAGCGTTGGTAGTCCGGGGGCGGGAGAGTACGAGCAGTACTTC,TRBJ2-7,TRBV29-1,NA,NA
CASSPPTSIAEQYF,TGTGCCAGCTCACCGCCAACTAGTATAGCCGAGCAGTACTTC,TRBJ2-7,TRBV18,NA,NA
CASSLGGVATNEKLFF,TGTGCCAGCAGCTTAGGGGGGGTTGCAACTAATGAAAAACTGTTTTTT,TRBJ1-4,TRBV7-9,NA,NA
CASSFQGHTEAFF,TGCGCCAGCAGCTTCCAGGGCCACACTGAAGCTTTCTTT,TRBJ1-1,TRBV5-1,NA,NA
CASSQPQGTNEKLFF,TGTGCCAGCAGCCAACCCCAGGGCACTAATGAAAAACTGTTTTTT,TRBJ1-4,TRBV3-1/TRBV3-2,NA,once
CASSPPDILADTQYF,TGTGCCAGCTCACCACCTGACATTCTGGCAGATACGCAGTATTTT,TRBJ2-3,TRBV18,NA,NA
CASSLSGRAEQYF,TGTGCCAGCAGCCTTAGCGGGAGGGCCGAGCAGTACTTC,TRBJ2-7,TRBV14,TRBD2,once
CASSAKAGSSGNTIYF,TGTGCCAGCAGTGCCAAAGCAGGCAGCTCTGGAAACACCATATATTTT,TRBJ1-3,TRBV2,NA,few